This entry lists 25 T cell receptor beta chains sequenced from one sample in a study of cytomegalovirus exposure and HLA in healthy donors (dated by TCRdb to the late 2010s). Libraries came from the immunoSEQ multiplex PCR assay. A mixture of 60 forward primers for TCR Vbeta segments and 13 reverse primers for TCR Jbeta segments was used in the multiplex PCR. TCRdb mirrors the immuneACCESS table, restricted to in-frame sequences. Some clones are absent from its copies; in checked studies, under half trace to an unresolved V gene, and the reason for the others is unknown. The sample data list approximately 150,000 clones, and approximately 77% of these were observed just once. The top ten clonotypes cover about 3.8% of the sample. Sequences were obtained from PBMCs. The receptor source for this set is a man aged 30-40 years in good health and CMV-seropositive.

The chain links TRBV7-6 to TRBJ2-1; TRBD1 agrees at 7 bases. There are 13 residues in the CDR3. Looked up from germline, CDR1 is SGHVS and CDR2 is FNYEAQ. V shed 5 bases and J 9 bases; nucleotides not matched to a gene: 7. Here the CDR3 DNA reads TGTGCCAGCAGCCAACACAGGGACAGTGAGCAGTTCTTC. Translating it yields CASSQHRDSEQFF.

The genes are TRBV6-6 and TRBJ2-7; D is unresolved. V dropped 0 bases and J dropped 0 bases, with 6 bases sitting between them. The CDR3 is 14 amino acids. The germline V gene has CDR1 MNHNY and CDR2 SVGAGI (reference sequence). CDR3 loop: CASSYSLDSYEQYF. The CDR3 DNA follows: TGTGCCAGCAGTTACTCCTTAGACTCCTACGAGCAGTACTTC.

This clone was found a few times. J is TRBJ2-7 and V is TRBV28; TRBD1 might be the D (6 bases). The CDR3 has 14 residues. The ends were cut back, 5 bases at V and 0 bases at J, with 11 bases in the middle. Germline CDR1 is MDHEN and CDR2 is SYDVKM. CDR3 nucleotide sequence: TGTGCCAGCAGTGGGGGCGCTCTCTCCTACGAGCAGTACTTC. Its translation is CASSGGALSYEQYF.

The rearrangement joins TRBV19 to TRBJ2-2, with TRBD1 as a possible D gene (6 bases). The germline V and J ends were trimmed by 8 bases and 0 bases, with 7 bases remaining between them. The CDR3 runs to 13 residues. Germline assignment: CDR1 LNHDA and CDR2 SQIVND (reference sequence). The chain's CDR3 is CASRTANTGELFF. The DNA for the CDR3 is TGTGCCAGTCGGACAGCGAACACCGGGGAGCTGTTTTTT. Based on the CDR3 plus reference TRBV19 and TRBJ2-2, the full variable domain is DGGITQSPKYLFRKEGQNVTLSCEQNLNHDAMYWYRQDPGQGLRLIYYSQIVNDFQKGDIAEGYSVSREKKESFPLTVTSAQKNPTAFYLCASRTANTGELFFGEGSRLTVL.

CDR3 nucleotides: TGCGCCAGCAGCCCGGGTCAGGACTCAACCTACGAGCAGTACTTC. Amino acid sequence: CASSPGQDSTYEQYF. The rearrangement uses TRBV5-1 and TRBJ2-7; the D gene is possibly TRBD2 (5 bases). CDR1 is SGHRS, CDR2 YFSETQ, per germline. The CDR3 is 15 residues long. Trimming took 4 bases from V and 2 from J, leaving 16 bases between them.

In its sample, this clone was seen many times. The J gene is TRBJ2-1, the V gene TRBV5-6; 11 positions agree with TRBD2. The ends lost 6 bases at V and 6 bases at J; junction bases unmatched: 5. CDR3 length equals 14 residues. Per germline, CDR1 SGHDT and CDR2 YYEEEE. The CDR3 DNA sequence: TGTGCCAGCATCACTAGCGGGGGATTCAATGAGCAGTTCTTC. Amino acids: CASITSGGFNEQFF. The variable domain in full, completed from reference TRBV5-6 and TRBJ2-1, reads DAGVTQSPTHLIKTRGQQVTLRCSPKSGHDTVSWYQQALGQGPQFIFQYYEEEERQRGNFPDRFSGHQFPNYSSELNVNALLLGDSALYLCASITSGGFNEQFFGPGTRLTVL.

This clone was observed a handful of times. J is TRBJ2-1 and V is TRBV6-1, with 9 bases aligning to TRBD1. Germline CDR1 and CDR2: MNHNS and SASEGT. This CDR3 comprises 13 residues. V lost 6 bases, J lost 7 bases, and 4 bases stayed unmatched. The CDR3 DNA sequence: TGTGCCAGCAGAACACAGGGGGCAAATGAGCAGTTCTTC. Encoded protein: CASRTQGANEQFF.

The V gene is TRBV30, the J gene TRBJ1-4, with D possibly TRBD1 on 5 matching bases. Between the trimmed V and J ends, which lost 0 bases and 6 bases, there was a span of 11 bases. From germline, CDR1 is GTSNPN and CDR2 SVGIG (reference sequence). This CDR3 is 14 amino acids long. The DNA of the CDR3 is TGTGCCTGGAGTGTAAAGGGGCCGTATGAAAAACTGTTTTTT. Protein: CAWSVKGPYEKLFF.

V is TRBV9 and J is TRBJ1-5, with D possibly TRBD1 on 6 matching bases. Between the trimmed V and J ends, which lost 1 base and 4 bases, there was a span of 12 bases. Per the germline V gene, CDR1 is SGDLS and CDR2 is YYNGEE. This CDR3 contains 15 residues. CDR3 DNA sequence: TGTGCCAGCAGCGTAAGCGGACAGCTAAATCAGCCCCAGCATTTT. Its translation is CASSVSGQLNQPQHF. Looking up the rest from reference TRBV9 and TRBJ1-5 gives the full variable domain: DSGVTQTPKHLITATGQRVTLRCSPRSGDLSVYWYQQSLDQGLQFLIQYYNGEERAKGNILERFSAQQFPDLHSELNLSSLELGDSALYFCASSVSGQLNQPQHFGDGTRLSIL.

The chain joins TRBV5-1 to TRBJ2-3, with 7 positions matching TRBD1. Germline V gene lookup returns CDR1 SGHRS and CDR2 YFSETQ. This CDR3 is 15 amino acids long. V was pared by 1 base and J by 3 bases, with 5 bases of the junction left unmatched. CDR3 amino acids: CASSLKDRTTDTQYF. The CDR3 DNA reads as TGCGCCAGCAGCTTGAAGGACAGGACGACAGATACGCAGTATTTT.

This chain uses TRBV4-3 with TRBJ1-6; D is ambiguous. The CDR3 is 12 residues long. Deletions cut 1 base from V and 9 bases from J, with 4 bases between. The germline CDR1 and CDR2 sequences are LGHNA and YSLEER. The CDR3 region is CASSQGASPLHF. The CDR3 DNA follows: TGCGCCAGCAGCCAAGGGGCTTCACCCCTCCACTTT.

This chain uses TRBV4-2 with TRBJ1-6; D is unresolved. The CDR3 length is 16 residues. CDR1 LGHNA and CDR2 YNFKEQ come from the germline V gene. The germline V and J ends were trimmed by 1 base and 0 bases, with 7 bases remaining between them. CDR3 sequence: CASSQGSSSYNSPLHF. The CDR3 DNA is TGTGCCAGCAGCCAAGGGTCCAGCTCCTATAATTCACCCCTCCACTTT.

CDR3 amino acids: CASSVRRGWGEDQETQYF. CDR3 in DNA: TGCGCCAGCAGCGTCCGAAGAGGTTGGGGGGAGGACCAAGAGACCCAGTACTTC. The chain is built from TRBV4-1 and TRBJ2-5; the D gene is possibly TRBD2 (6 bases). With 5 bases removed from V and 0 bases from J, the gap between germline ends came to 22 bases. The CDR3 has 18 residues. Germline V gene sequence: CDR1 MGHRA, CDR2 YSYEKL.

The chain has TRBV15 and TRBJ2-5; tentative D call: TRBD1 (5 bases). Germline-derived CDR1 and CDR2 are LNHNV and YYDKDF (reference sequence). Trimming shortened V by 4 bases and J by 0 bases, and 15 bases separated the two germline ends. The CDR3 covers 16 residues. The CDR3 DNA follows: TGTGCCACCAGCATGCCCCTTAGGGGCTACCAAGAGACCCAGTACTTC. This sequence encodes CATSMPLRGYQETQYF. The full variable domain, its missing parts supplied by reference TRBV15 and TRBJ2-5, is DAMVIQNPRYQVTQFGKPVTLSCSQTLNHNVMYWYQQKSSQAPKLLFHYYDKDFNNEADTPDNFQSRRPNTSFCFLDIRSPGLGDTAMYLCATSMPLRGYQETQYFGPGTRLLVL.

V is TRBV30 and J is TRBJ2-4; D may be TRBD2 (6 bases). CDR1 and CDR2 from the germline V gene are GTSNPN and SVGIG (reference sequence). The CDR3 loop spans 16 amino acids. The V end was cut by 2 bases, the J end by 0 bases, with 14 bases between. The CDR3 loop is CAWSFGAGLAKNIQYF. As DNA, the CDR3 is TGTGCCTGGAGTTTCGGGGCGGGGTTAGCCAAAAACATTCAGTACTTC.

The chain carries TRBV5-1 and TRBJ2-3, with D perhaps matching TRBD2 (5 bases). V lost 4 bases and J lost 3, with 9 bases in between. Per the germline V gene, CDR1 is SGHRS and CDR2 is YFSETQ. This CDR3 comprises 13 residues. CDR3 in amino acids: CASSGRGTDTQYF. DNA of the CDR3: TGCGCCAGCAGCGGGAGAGGGACAGATACGCAGTATTTT.

The J gene is TRBJ2-3, the V gene TRBV18, with 7 bases aligning to TRBD1. The CDR3 contains 14 residues. V lost 4 bases to trimming and J lost 0 bases; unmatched junction nucleotides: 1. The germline gives CDR1 KGHSH, CDR2 LQKENI. The CDR3 is CASSRDSSTDTQYF. The CDR3 DNA reads TGTGCCAGCTCACGGGACAGCAGCACAGATACGCAGTATTTT.

This chain uses TRBV9 with TRBJ1-4, with D possibly matching TRBD1 (5 bases). The V end lost 0 bases, the J end lost 8 bases, and 14 bases lay between the germline ends. Germline assignment: CDR1 SGDLS and CDR2 YYNGEE. The CDR3 runs 15 residues. CDR3 nucleotide sequence: TGTGCCAGCAGCGTAGCGGTAGGGGTAATAGAAAAACTGTTTTTT. It specifies CASSVAVGVIEKLFF.

This chain joins TRBV11-2 and TRBJ2-7; 7 nucleotides align to TRBD2. The CDR3 covers 15 residues. The germline gives CDR1 SGHAT, CDR2 FQNNGV. Losses at the gene ends were 1 base for V and 2 bases for J; bases not matched to a gene: 5. CDR3 DNA sequence: TGTGCCAGCAGCTTAGTGCGGGGGATAACCTACGAGCAGTACTTC. It yields the protein CASSLVRGITYEQYF.

This sequence joins TRBV6-1 and TRBJ2-1, with 7 bases fitting TRBD1. Germline-derived CDR1 and CDR2 are MNHNS and SASEGT. The trim removed 1 base at V and 6 bases at J, leaving 6 bases unmatched. This CDR3 has 15 residues. CDR3 sequence: CASSEGQGRVNEQFF. The CDR3 DNA is TGTGCCAGCAGTGAAGGACAGGGAAGGGTCAATGAGCAGTTCTTC.

The rearrangement links TRBV9 to TRBJ2-3, with D tentatively TRBD2 (6 bases). V lost 0 bases and J lost 6, with 8 bases in between. The CDR3 is 13 amino acids. Germline lookup yields CDR1 SGDLS and CDR2 YYNGEE. The DNA of the CDR3 is TGTGCCAGCAGCGTAGGGAGGGCGGATACGCAGTATTTT. Protein: CASSVGRADTQYF.

This sequence joins TRBV5-6 and TRBJ1-4; D is undetermined. The germline V and J ends were trimmed by 4 bases and 0 bases, with 7 bases remaining between them. Looked up from germline, CDR1 is SGHDT and CDR2 is YYEEEE. The length of the CDR3 is 14 residues. This chain's CDR3 is CASSKGATNEKLFF. For the CDR3, the DNA is TGTGCCAGCAGCAAAGGAGCAACTAATGAAAAACTGTTTTTT.

V and J are TRBV19 and TRBJ1-1, with D tentatively TRBD1 (6 bases). V lost 4 bases to trimming and J lost 1 base, with 10 bases between them. Germline V gene sequence: CDR1 LNHDA, CDR2 SQIVND (reference sequence). CDR3 size: 14 residues. CDR3 amino acids: CASSTQTGNTEAFF. The CDR3 coding sequence is TGTGCCAGTAGTACGCAGACAGGGAACACTGAAGCTTTCTTT.

CDR3 nucleotide sequence: TGTGCCATCAGTGAATACAGGGACAGCTCCTACGAGCAGTACTTC. As protein: CAISEYRDSSYEQYF. The chain has TRBV10-3 and TRBJ2-7; 7 nucleotides line up with TRBD1. CDR1 is ENHRY, CDR2 SYGVKD, per germline. The J segment lost 0 bases and the V segment lost 3 bases, leaving 5 bases of the junction unmatched. The CDR3 covers 15 residues.

This chain joins TRBV7-8 and TRBJ2-3; no clear D. V lost 2 bases and J 1 base, leaving 10 bases between the germline ends. The CDR3 length is 15 residues. The germline CDR1 and CDR2 sequences are SGHVS and FQNEAQ. The CDR3 here is CASSLSHAGTDTQYF. In DNA form, the CDR3 reads TGTGCCAGCAGCTTATCCCACGCGGGCACAGATACGCAGTATTTT. The whole variable domain, filled in from reference TRBV7-8 and TRBJ2-3, reads GAGVSQSPRYKVAKRGQDVALRCDPISGHVSLFWYQQALGQGPEFLTYFQNEAQLDKSGLPSDRFFAERPEGSVSTLKIQRTQQEDSAVYLCASSLSHAGTDTQYFGPGTRLTVL.